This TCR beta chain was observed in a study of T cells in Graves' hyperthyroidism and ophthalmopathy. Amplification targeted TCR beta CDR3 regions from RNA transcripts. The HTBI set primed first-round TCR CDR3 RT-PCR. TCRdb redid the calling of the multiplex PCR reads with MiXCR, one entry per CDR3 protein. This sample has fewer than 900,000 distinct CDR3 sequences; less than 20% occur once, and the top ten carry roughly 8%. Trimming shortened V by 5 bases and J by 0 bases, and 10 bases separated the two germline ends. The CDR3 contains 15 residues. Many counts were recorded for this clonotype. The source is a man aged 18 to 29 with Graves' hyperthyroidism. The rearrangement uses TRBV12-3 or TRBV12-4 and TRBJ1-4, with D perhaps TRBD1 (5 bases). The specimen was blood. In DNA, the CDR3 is TGTGCCAGCAGTCTCCGGGGGGCAACTAATGAAAAACTGTTTTTT. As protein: CASSLRGATNEKLFF.